These T cell receptor beta chains were read from a single sample in a study of T-cell memory formation after mild COVID-19. In TCRdb, the 5' RACE reads were re-called with MiXCR into one record per CDR3 protein. Among 25,000 to 30,000 distinct CDR3 sequences listed, approximately 16% were seen once. The sequencing sample was made of PBMCs or a T cell subset sorted from them (not recorded which). The receptors were gathered from an adult who had mild COVID-19 (a few samples of this study predate the infection). Cell type and time point are not known. CDR3s include the opening cysteine and the closing phenylalanine or tryptophan. Each record gives: J gene, clone size, V gene, D gene, CDR3 protein, CDR3 DNA. The D gene is left open where the match is weak. Not every row has a clone size; where given, it reads once, few, many or a size class.

TRBJ1-1 NA TRBV5-1 TRBD1 CASSLGQGYTEAFF TGCGCCAGCAGCTTGGGACAGGGGTACACTGAAGCTTTCTTT
TRBJ2-7 NA TRBV5-6 TRBD2 CASSSAGLVEQYF TGTGCCAGCAGCTCTGCGGGACTAGTCGAGCAGTACTTC
TRBJ2-1 many TRBV10-3 NA CAISGGGGDEQFF TGTGCCATCAGTGGGGGCGGAGGCGATGAGCAGTTCTTC
TRBJ2-1 many TRBV5-1 TRBD1 CASSTGRQGANEQFF TGCGCCAGCAGCACCGGTAGACAGGGGGCCAATGAGCAGTTCTTC
TRBJ2-7 many TRBV5-1 NA CASSLTLGLLPYEQYF TGCGCCAGCAGCTTGACCTTAGGACTCCTCCCCTACGAGCAGTACTTC
TRBJ1-6 many TRBV5-1 NA CASSLRQAPNTLHF TGCGCCAGCAGCTTGCGCCAGGCCCCCAACACCCTCCACTTT
TRBJ2-1 NA TRBV7-6 NA CASSSQSGLVTPYYNEQFF TGTGCCAGCAGCTCCCAGTCCGGGTTGGTTACCCCCTATTACAATGAGCAGTTCTTC
TRBJ2-3 many TRBV5-1 TRBD1 CASSSRQGARGDTQYF TGCGCCAGCAGTTCCAGACAGGGGGCGAGAGGCGATACGCAGTATTTT
TRBJ1-1 many TRBV9 NA CASSVDGDTEAFF TGTGCCAGCAGCGTAGATGGGGACACTGAAGCTTTCTTT
TRBJ2-5 NA TRBV24-1 TRBD2 CATSDLHLAGEETQYF TGTGCCACCAGTGATTTGCACCTAGCGGGAGAGGAGACCCAGTACTTC
TRBJ2-3 many TRBV7-9 TRBD1 CASSSRGRGTDTQYF TGTGCCAGCAGCTCCAGGGGGCGGGGAACAGATACGCAGTATTTT
TRBJ1-2 many TRBV7-2 NA CASSFDRIYGYTF TGTGCCAGCAGCTTCGACAGAATCTATGGCTACACCTTC
TRBJ2-3 NA TRBV4-1 NA CASATTWVYTDTQYF TGCGCCAGCGCCACAACCTGGGTGTACACAGATACGCAGTATTTT
TRBJ2-1 many TRBV5-1 TRBD2 CASSLEAAGSSYNEQFF TGCGCCAGCAGCTTGGAGGCAGCGGGGAGCTCCTACAATGAGCAGTTCTTC
TRBJ1-2 many TRBV6-1 NA CASTSTFYGYTF TGTGCCAGCACCTCTACCTTCTATGGCTACACCTTC
TRBJ2-7 many TRBV10-3 NA CAISSWSSSSYEQYF TGTGCCATCAGTTCGTGGTCAAGCAGCTCCTACGAGCAGTACTTC
TRBJ1-6 many TRBV18 TRBD1 CASSRDRNNSPLHF TGTGCCAGCTCAAGGGACAGGAATAATTCACCCCTCCACTTT
TRBJ2-3 many TRBV5-1 TRBD2 CASSLDLVGGSPTDTQYF TGCGCCAGCAGCTTGGACCTTGTGGGCGGGAGTCCCACAGATACGCAGTATTTT
TRBJ2-5 few TRBV7-2 TRBD1 CASSDRGRGETQYF TGTGCCAGCAGCGACAGGGGGCGGGGAGAGACCCAGTACTTC
TRBJ1-1 many TRBV7-9 TRBD1 CASSSMTGGTEAFF TGTGCCAGCAGCTCCATGACAGGGGGAACTGAAGCTTTCTTT
TRBJ1-2 many TRBV20-1 NA CSAASHTGNGYTF TGCAGTGCAGCATCGCACACAGGGAATGGCTACACCTTC
TRBJ2-7 few TRBV7-9 NA CASSLGTDAYEQYF TGTGCCAGCAGCTTAGGGACTGACGCATACGAGCAGTACTTC
TRBJ1-2 many TRBV9 NA CASSVDPGESYGYTF TGTGCCAGCAGCGTAGATCCAGGGGAAAGCTATGGCTACACCTTC
TRBJ2-3 many TRBV2 TRBD1 CASSSQGAGLSTDTQYF TGTGCCAGCAGCTCACAGGGGGCAGGTCTTAGCACAGATACGCAGTATTTT
TRBJ1-2 NA TRBV12-3/TRBV12-4 NA CASTYPGGLGGYGYTF TGTGCCAGCACGTATCCAGGTGGGCTCGGTGGCTATGGCTACACCTTC
TRBJ2-2 few TRBV24-1 NA CATSDRLTGELFF TGTGCCACCAGTGATCGTCTCACCGGGGAGCTGTTTTTT
TRBJ2-4 many TRBV7-2 NA CASSLVDTSHLAKNIQYF TGTGCCAGCAGCTTAGTGGACACCTCCCATCTAGCCAAAAACATTCAGTACTTC
TRBJ1-6 many TRBV5-1 NA CASSLVGDTSPLHF TGCGCCAGCAGCTTGGTAGGGGATACTTCACCCCTCCACTTT
TRBJ2-2 many TRBV5-1 NA CASSLGRLNTGELFF TGCGCCAGCAGCTTGGGACGGCTGAACACCGGGGAGCTGTTTTTT
TRBJ1-2 NA TRBV7-9 NA CAGEGYTF TGTGCCGGTGAGGGCTACACCTTC
TRBJ2-1 many TRBV29-1 TRBD2 CSSAGTSGRALGNEQFF TGCAGCTCTGCGGGGACTAGCGGGAGGGCCCTAGGGAATGAGCAGTTCTTC
TRBJ1-2 NA TRBV25-1 NA CASTEGGLNGYTF TGTGCCAGCACCGAGGGGGGGCTAAATGGCTACACCTTC
TRBJ2-2 NA TRBV28 NA CASSVGTNTGELFF TGTGCCAGCAGTGTAGGCACGAACACCGGGGAGCTGTTTTTT
TRBJ1-1 NA TRBV12-3/TRBV12-4 NA CASSFGQGSTEAFF TGTGCCAGCAGTTTCGGGCAGGGTAGTACCGAAGCTTTCTTT
TRBJ2-3 many TRBV27 NA CASSPYSSSTDTQYF TGTGCCAGCAGTCCATACAGCTCCTCCACAGATACGCAGTATTTT
TRBJ1-1 many TRBV12-3/TRBV12-4 NA CASSLVAVMNTEAFF TGTGCCAGCAGTTTAGTTGCGGTGATGAACACTGAAGCTTTCTTT
TRBJ2-1 NA TRBV7-2 TRBD2 CASSYGGAVYYEQFF TGTGCCAGCAGCTACGGGGGGGCCGTTTACTATGAGCAGTTCTTC
TRBJ2-5 many TRBV6-2/TRBV6-3 TRBD2 CASSDGTSGKETQYF TGTGCCAGCAGTGACGGGACTAGCGGGAAAGAGACCCAGTACTTC
TRBJ1-2 many TRBV5-4 TRBD1 CASSSTGLYGYTF TGTGCCAGCAGCTCGACAGGGTTGTATGGCTACACCTTC